Following are 32 T cell receptor beta chains from one sample sequenced in a study of technical replicates of blood from several donors. Using immunoSEQ multiplex PCR, the repertoire was profiled, and TCRdb retains in-frame clones only, with some absent. Of more than 65,000 clones detected, approximately 93% appear once; the ten largest clones hold over 0.4%. The sequencing sample was made of T cells isolated from PBMCs. These receptors all come from a human donor in good health.

The chain has TRBV6-5 and TRBJ1-5; 12 nucleotides agree with TRBD1. The germline V gene has CDR1 MNHEY and CDR2 SVGAGI. After removal of 5 bases from V and 6 bases from J, the junction contained 5 bases not matched to a gene. The CDR3 has 15 residues. CDR3 protein: CASSTGQGAGQPQHF. For the CDR3, the DNA is TGTGCCAGCAGTACGGGACAGGGGGCAGGTCAGCCCCAGCATTTT.

The chain is built from TRBV10-1 and TRBJ2-1, with unresolved D. CDR3 length: 13 amino acids. V lost 0 bases and J lost 2, with 2 bases in between. In germline, CDR1 is WNHNN, CDR2 SYGVQD (reference sequence). The CDR3 coding sequence is TGCGCCAGCAGTGAGTCTACCTACAATGAGCAGTTCTTC. It encodes CASSESTYNEQFF.

The V gene is TRBV6-1, the J gene TRBJ2-7, with 7 bases lining up with TRBD2. CDR1 and CDR2 from the germline V gene are MNHNS and SASEGT. This CDR3 spans 16 amino acids. The junction had 8 bases not matched to a gene; V was cut back by 2 bases and J by 1 base. The CDR3 loop is CASSELAGPVSYEQYF. In DNA, the CDR3 is TGTGCCAGCAGTGAATTAGCGGGCCCGGTTTCCTACGAGCAGTACTTC.

The chain joins TRBV15 to TRBJ2-7; 7 bases fit TRBD1. Trimming took 2 bases from V and 3 from J; bases not matched to a gene: 4. CDR3 length: 14 amino acids. The germline gives CDR1 LNHNV, CDR2 YYDKDF (reference sequence). The DNA of the CDR3 is TGTGCCACCAGCAGACCCGGACAGGACTACGAGCAGTACTTC. Residues: CATSRPGQDYEQYF.

The chain has TRBV2 and TRBJ1-5, with a possible D match to TRBD1 (5 bases). CDR1 is SNHLY, CDR2 FYNNEI, per germline. V was shortened by 8 bases and J by 3 bases, with 14 bases between the two germline ends. This CDR3 contains 14 residues. The CDR3 region is CASHSRATNQPQHF. The DNA for the CDR3 is TGTGCCAGCCACTCCAGGGCGACCAATCAGCCCCAGCATTTT.

The chain employs TRBV27 and TRBJ2-3; D unresolved. This CDR3 is built from 13 residues. Trimming shortened V by 0 bases and J by 2 bases, and 3 bases separated the two germline ends. Germline V CDR1 and CDR2: MNHEY, SMNVEV (reference sequence). Written as DNA, the CDR3 is TGTGCCAGCAGTTTATCTTACACAGATACGCAGTATTTT. This sequence encodes CASSLSYTDTQYF.

This chain uses TRBV7-9 with TRBJ2-2, with a tentative D call TRBD2 (7 bases). V lost 3 bases to trimming and J lost 1 base, with 15 bases between them. Germline V gives CDR1 SEHNR, CDR2 FQNEAQ (reference sequence). The CDR3 is 17 residues long. The DNA for the CDR3 is TGTGCCAGCAGCTTCGAGGGGGGGGCGAGGAACACCGGGGAGCTGTTTTTT. This sequence encodes CASSFEGGARNTGELFF.

The CDR3 nucleotides read TGTGCCAGCAGTTTTTACAAGAACACTGAAGCTTTCTTT. Protein product: CASSFYKNTEAFF. This chain links TRBV28 with TRBJ1-1; D is unresolved. Trimming cost V 3 bases and J 1 base, with 6 bases left between them. Germline assignment: CDR1 MDHEN and CDR2 SYDVKM. The CDR3 totals 13 residues.

The V and J genes are TRBV2 and TRBJ1-5; no firm D call. In germline, CDR1 is SNHLY, CDR2 FYNNEI. This CDR3 is 14 amino acids long. V lost 3 bases, J lost 2 bases, and 8 bases lay in between. This CDR3 reads CASSDMGGNQPQHF. The CDR3 nucleotides read TGTGCCAGCAGTGATATGGGCGGCAATCAGCCCCAGCATTTT.

The V gene is TRBV15, the J gene TRBJ2-2, with D perhaps TRBD1 (6 bases). The CDR3 runs 17 residues. V was trimmed by 2 bases and J by 6 bases, leaving 19 bases between them. Germline CDR1 LNHNV, CDR2 YYDKDF (reference sequence). CDR3 region: CATSRYVLQGTPGELFF. CDR3 sequence (DNA): TGTGCCACCAGCAGATATGTCCTCCAGGGGACCCCCGGGGAGCTGTTTTTT. Together with reference TRBV15 and TRBJ2-2, the CDR3 gives the full variable domain: DAMVIQNPRYQVTQFGKPVTLSCSQTLNHNVMYWYQQKSSQAPKLLFHYYDKDFNNEADTPDNFQSRRPNTSFCFLDIRSPGLGDTAMYLCATSRYVLQGTPGELFFGEGSRLTVL.

The chain recombines TRBV6-5 with TRBJ2-7; no definite D call. This CDR3 spans 12 amino acids. The germline V gene has CDR1 MNHEY and CDR2 SVGAGI. Trimming took off 6 bases at V and 3 bases at J, with 9 bases between the two ends. CDR3 nucleotides: TGTGCCAGCAGCCTCAATAGCTACGAGCAGTACTTC. Protein product: CASSLNSYEQYF.

This sequence joins TRBV2 and TRBJ2-7, with 7 nucleotides matching TRBD1. This CDR3 region has 13 residues. The germline gives CDR1 SNHLY, CDR2 FYNNEI. V gave up 10 bases and J gave up 2 bases; unmatched junction bases: 8. In nucleotides, the CDR3 is TGTGCCAAGACGACAGGGACCCCCTACGAGCAGTACTTC. Protein product: CAKTTGTPYEQYF.

CDR3 sequence: CASSLVPGDQPQHF. Here the CDR3 DNA reads TGTGCCAGCAGCTTAGTACCAGGGGATCAGCCCCAGCATTTT. The chain combines TRBV7-8 with TRBJ1-5, with D possibly being TRBD1 (6 bases). V lost 1 base and J 5 bases, leaving 9 bases between the germline ends. This CDR3 contains 14 residues. The germline gives CDR1 SGHVS, CDR2 FQNEAQ. Full variable domain (rest looked up from reference TRBV7-8 and TRBJ1-5): GAGVSQSPRYKVAKRGQDVALRCDPISGHVSLFWYQQALGQGPEFLTYFQNEAQLDKSGLPSDRFFAERPEGSVSTLKIQRTQQEDSAVYLCASSLVPGDQPQHFGDGTRLSIL.

This chain connects TRBV28 to TRBJ1-5, with 7 bases identical to TRBD1. With V trimmed by 2 bases and J by 2 bases, 3 bases remained unmatched. This CDR3 comprises 15 residues. Germline V gene lookup returns CDR1 MDHEN and CDR2 SYDVKM. The chain's CDR3 is CASSLPDRGNQPQHF. In DNA, the CDR3 is TGTGCCAGCAGTTTACCTGACAGGGGCAATCAGCCCCAGCATTTT.

The rearrangement uses TRBV10-3 and TRBJ2-5; D is possibly TRBD2 (6 bases). The CDR3 runs to 11 residues. The V end was cut by 4 bases, the J end by 9 bases, with 9 bases between. Germline CDR1 reads ENHRY; CDR2 reads SYGVKD. CDR3 in DNA: TGTGCCATCAGTGGGGGGGAGGCCCAGTACTTC. This translates into CAISGGEAQYF.

This chain links TRBV13 with TRBJ1-2; D is possibly TRBD1 (5 bases). The CDR3 covers 14 residues. Germline V gene sequence: CDR1 PRHDT, CDR2 FYEKMQ (reference sequence). The V gene lost 8 bases and the J gene lost 4 bases, with 17 bases spanning the gap. The CDR3: CASVDGRVGYGYTF. The DNA for the CDR3 is TGTGCCAGCGTTGACGGCAGGGTGGGCTATGGCTACACCTTC.

This clone occurred once. The V and J genes are TRBV20-1 and TRBJ1-1, with 7 positions matching TRBD1. Germline V gene sequence: CDR1 DFQATT, CDR2 SNEGSKA (reference sequence). The junction had 6 bases not matched to a gene; V was cut back by 3 bases and J by 11 bases. CDR3 length: 11 amino acids. The CDR3 loop is CSASRDSGAFF. Here the CDR3 DNA reads TGCAGTGCTAGTAGGGACAGTGGGGCTTTCTTT.

The rearrangement links TRBV5-4 to TRBJ1-3; 10 nucleotides agree with TRBD1. The CDR3 consists of 15 residues. The germline V gene has CDR1 SGHNT and CDR2 YYREEE (reference sequence). V lost 0 bases to trimming and J lost 3 bases; unmatched junction nucleotides: 0. The CDR3 DNA reads TGTGCCAGCAGCTTGGGGGACAGGGGTGGAAACACCATATATTTT. Protein: CASSLGDRGGNTIYF.

The chain is built from TRBV7-9 and TRBJ1-4; 8 bases line up with TRBD1. V was clipped by 5 bases and J by 8 bases; unmatched bases: 4. This CDR3 is 13 amino acids long. Germline CDR1 reads SEHNR; CDR2 reads FQNEAQ (reference sequence). CDR3 nucleotide sequence: TGTGCCAGCAGCCCGGGACAGGAGGAAAAACTGTTTTTT. Protein product: CASSPGQEEKLFF.

The J gene is TRBJ2-5, the V gene TRBV5-1; D perhaps matches TRBD1 (6 bases). Trimming took off 0 bases at V and 3 bases at J, with 12 bases between the two ends. The CDR3 extends over 15 amino acids. Germline CDR1 SGHRS, CDR2 YFSETQ. CDR3 nucleotide sequence: TGCGCCAGCAGCTTGGCCATGGGGGCTGAAGAGACCCAGTACTTC. Residues: CASSLAMGAEETQYF.

V gene TRBV28 combines with J gene TRBJ2-7; 7 bases are shared with TRBD1. CDR1 is MDHEN, CDR2 SYDVKM, per germline. V lost 2 bases to trimming and J lost 2 bases; unmatched junction nucleotides: 3. This CDR3 has 14 amino acids. CDR3 nucleotides: TGTGCCAGCAGTTTACCTGACAGGGCCTACGAGCAGTACTTC. Protein: CASSLPDRAYEQYF.

Here the CDR3 DNA reads TGTGCCACCAGCCTAACTAGCGGGAGCACCGGGGAGCTGTTTTTT. This gives the protein CATSLTSGSTGELFF. This chain joins TRBV15 and TRBJ2-2; TRBD2 aligns across 11 bases. The CDR3 has 15 residues. V dropped 5 bases and J dropped 4; count of bases not matched to a gene: 3. Germline V CDR1 and CDR2: LNHNV, YYDKDF (reference sequence).

The CDR3 spells CASSRPGSDQPQHF. The CDR3 DNA reads TGTGCCAGCAGCCGACCCGGGTCGGATCAGCCCCAGCATTTT. The chain is built from TRBV27 and TRBJ1-5; D not certain. Germline assignment: CDR1 MNHEY and CDR2 SMNVEV (reference sequence). The CDR3 loop spans 14 amino acids. V lost 6 bases to trimming and J lost 5 bases, with 14 bases between them.

This clone has just one count. The chain joins TRBV2 to TRBJ1-3, with D unresolved. The CDR3 is 15 amino acids. Germline lookup yields CDR1 SNHLY and CDR2 FYNNEI. V was shortened by 2 bases and J by 0 bases, with 8 bases between the two germline ends. The CDR3 loop is CASSEFVSSGNTIYF. The CDR3 bases are TGTGCCAGCAGTGAATTTGTCAGCTCTGGAAACACCATATATTTT.

The chain combines TRBV18 with TRBJ1-2; TRBD1 agrees at 7 bases. Germline V gene lookup returns CDR1 KGHSH and CDR2 LQKENI. The junction had 12 bases not matched to a gene; V was cut back by 4 bases and J by 7 bases. This CDR3 region has 15 residues. The CDR3 DNA reads TGTGCCAGCTCACGTGACACAGGGGCCACAGTTGGCTACACCTTC. It is translated as CASSRDTGATVGYTF.

This chain joins TRBV7-9 and TRBJ1-5; D is uncertain. Per the germline V gene, CDR1 is SEHNR and CDR2 is FQNEAQ (reference sequence). The CDR3 length is 13 residues. V was pared by 5 bases and J by 7 bases, with 12 bases between. For the CDR3, the DNA is TGTGCCAGCAGCCCGGAAGGAGGGCAGCCCCAGCATTTT. Translated, it gives CASSPEGGQPQHF. The variable domain in full, with the rest retrieved from reference TRBV7-9 and TRBJ1-5, is DTGVSQNPRHKITKRGQNVTFRCDPISEHNRLYWYRQTLGQGPEFLTYFQNEAQLEKSRLLSDRFSAERPKGSFSTLEIQRTEQGDSAMYLCASSPEGGQPQHFGDGTRLSIL.

V and J are TRBV4-1 and TRBJ2-1; TRBD2 matches 8 bases. The V gene's germline CDR1 is MGHRA and CDR2 YSYEKL. V lost 0 bases to trimming and J lost 7 bases; unmatched junction nucleotides: 11. The CDR3 extends over 17 amino acids. The CDR3 reads CASSQELKRESRNEQFF. CDR3 coding DNA: TGCGCCAGCAGCCAAGAATTGAAGCGGGAGAGTAGGAATGAGCAGTTCTTC.

J is TRBJ1-5 and V is TRBV4-1, with 7 nucleotides matching TRBD1. This CDR3 contains 15 residues. With 1 base clipped from V and 6 bases from J, the junction kept 6 bases outside the gene matches. CDR1 MGHRA and CDR2 YSYEKL come from the germline V gene. Written as DNA, the CDR3 is TGCGCCAGCAGCCAAGGAGGGGCAGGGGGTCAGCCCCAGCATTTT. It codes for CASSQGGAGGQPQHF.

V usage is TRBV18 and J usage is TRBJ2-1; no clear D. CDR1 and CDR2 from the germline V gene are KGHSH and LQKENI. The V end was cut by 5 bases, the J end by 9 bases, with 8 bases between. This CDR3 has 11 amino acids. The CDR3 sequence is CASSTGGEQFF. The CDR3 region has the DNA TGTGCCAGCTCAACCGGCGGTGAGCAGTTCTTC.

The genes are TRBV29-1 and TRBJ1-3, with D possibly TRBD1 on 5 matching bases. V was pared by 0 bases and J by 2 bases, with 8 bases between. Germline-derived CDR1 and CDR2 are SQVTM and ANQGSEA. The CDR3 runs to 14 residues. The CDR3 DNA reads TGCAGCGTTGAAGAAAGGGGTGCTGGAAACACCATATATTTT. Its protein is CSVEERGAGNTIYF.

V and J are TRBV18 and TRBJ2-1; 8 bases fit TRBD1. This CDR3 has 13 residues. V dropped 6 bases and J dropped 8; count of bases not matched to a gene: 6. Germline V gene sequence: CDR1 KGHSH, CDR2 LQKENI. The CDR3 loop reads CASSRQGNDEQFF. The DNA for the CDR3 is TGTGCCAGCTCCCGACAGGGGAACGATGAGCAGTTCTTC.

The V gene is TRBV4-2, the J gene TRBJ2-3; 10 bases align to TRBD2. The junction had 4 bases not matched to a gene; V was cut back by 0 bases and J by 1 base. The CDR3 totals 17 residues. Germline-derived CDR1 and CDR2 are LGHNA and YNFKEQ. CDR3 bases: TGTGCCAGCAGCCAAGAACTAGCGGGAAGGGGCACAGATACGCAGTATTTT. It codes for CASSQELAGRGTDTQYF.